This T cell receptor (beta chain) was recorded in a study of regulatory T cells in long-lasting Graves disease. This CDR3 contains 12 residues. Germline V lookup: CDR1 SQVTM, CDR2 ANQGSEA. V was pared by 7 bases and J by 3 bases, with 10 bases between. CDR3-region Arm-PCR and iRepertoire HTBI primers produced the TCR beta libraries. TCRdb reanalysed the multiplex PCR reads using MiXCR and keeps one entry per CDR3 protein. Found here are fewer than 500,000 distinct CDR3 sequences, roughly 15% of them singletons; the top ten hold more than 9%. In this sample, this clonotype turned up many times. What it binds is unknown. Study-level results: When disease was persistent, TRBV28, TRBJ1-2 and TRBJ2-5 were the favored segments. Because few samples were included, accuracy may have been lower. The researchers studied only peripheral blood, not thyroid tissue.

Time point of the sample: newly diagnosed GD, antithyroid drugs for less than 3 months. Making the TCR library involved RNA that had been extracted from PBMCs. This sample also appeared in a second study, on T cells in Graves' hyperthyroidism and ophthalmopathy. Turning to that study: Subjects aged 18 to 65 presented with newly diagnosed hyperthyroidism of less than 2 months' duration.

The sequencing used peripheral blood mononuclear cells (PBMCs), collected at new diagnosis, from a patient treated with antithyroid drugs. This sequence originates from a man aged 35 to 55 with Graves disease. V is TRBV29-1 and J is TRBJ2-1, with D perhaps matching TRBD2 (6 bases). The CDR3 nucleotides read TGCAGCGGCGGGGCCGGCTACAATGAGCAGTTCTTC. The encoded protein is CSGGAGYNEQFF.